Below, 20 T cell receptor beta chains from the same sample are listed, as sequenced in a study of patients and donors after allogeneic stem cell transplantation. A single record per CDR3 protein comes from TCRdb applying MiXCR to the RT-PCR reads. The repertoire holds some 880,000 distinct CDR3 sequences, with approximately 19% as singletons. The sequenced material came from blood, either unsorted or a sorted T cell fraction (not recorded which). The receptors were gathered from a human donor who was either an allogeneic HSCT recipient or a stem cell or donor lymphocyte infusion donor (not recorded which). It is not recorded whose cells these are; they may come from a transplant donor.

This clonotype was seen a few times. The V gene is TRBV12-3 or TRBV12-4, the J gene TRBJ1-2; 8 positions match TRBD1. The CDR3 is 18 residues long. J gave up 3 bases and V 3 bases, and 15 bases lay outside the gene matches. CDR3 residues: CASSFLPSSDRGDYGYTF. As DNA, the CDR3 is TGTGCCAGCAGTTTTCTACCGTCCTCCGACAGGGGAGACTATGGCTACACCTTC.

The CDR3 DNA follows: TGCGCCAGCAGCTTGTGGGCAGTGAGGGCCACTGAAGCTTTCTTT. It is translated as CASSLWAVRATEAFF. The J gene is TRBJ1-1, the V gene TRBV5-1; D unresolved. Germline-derived CDR1 and CDR2 are SGHRS and YFSETQ. The CDR3 sequence is 15 residues long. V was clipped by 1 base and J by 4 bases, with 14 bases between them. The entire variable domain, with the rest obtained from reference TRBV5-1 and TRBJ1-1, is as follows: KAGVTQTPRYLIKTRGQQVTLSCSPISGHRSVSWYQQTPGQGLQFLFEYFSETQRNKGNFPGRFSGRQFSNSRSEMNVSTLELGDSALYLCASSLWAVRATEAFFGQGTRLTVV.

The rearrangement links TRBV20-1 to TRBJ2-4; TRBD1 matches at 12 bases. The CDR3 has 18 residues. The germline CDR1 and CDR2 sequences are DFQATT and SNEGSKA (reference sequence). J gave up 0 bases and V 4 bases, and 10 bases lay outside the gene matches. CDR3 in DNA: TGCAGTGCTATCGGGGACAGGGGGCGACTACTAGCCAAAAACATTCAGTACTTC. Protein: CSAIGDRGRLLAKNIQYF.

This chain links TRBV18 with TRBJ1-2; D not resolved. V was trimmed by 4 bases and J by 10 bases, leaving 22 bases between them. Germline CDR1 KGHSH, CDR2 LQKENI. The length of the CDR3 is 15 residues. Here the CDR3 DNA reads TGTGCCAGCTCACTCTCCCCGGTCCCCGAGGCGGTCTACACCTTC. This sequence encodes CASSLSPVPEAVYTF.

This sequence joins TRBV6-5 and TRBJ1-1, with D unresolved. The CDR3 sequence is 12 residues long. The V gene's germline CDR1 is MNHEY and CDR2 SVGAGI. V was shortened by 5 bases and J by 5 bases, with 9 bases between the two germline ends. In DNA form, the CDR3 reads TGTGCCAGCAGTCAATCGGGGACTGAAGCTTTCTTT. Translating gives CASSQSGTEAFF.

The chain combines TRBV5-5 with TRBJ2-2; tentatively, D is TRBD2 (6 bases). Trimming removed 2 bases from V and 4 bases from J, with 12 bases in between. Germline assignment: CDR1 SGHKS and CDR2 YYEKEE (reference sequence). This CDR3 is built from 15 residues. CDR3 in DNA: TGTGCCAGCAGCTTTACTAGCCTGGGCACCGGGGAGCTGTTTTTT. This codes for CASSFTSLGTGELFF.

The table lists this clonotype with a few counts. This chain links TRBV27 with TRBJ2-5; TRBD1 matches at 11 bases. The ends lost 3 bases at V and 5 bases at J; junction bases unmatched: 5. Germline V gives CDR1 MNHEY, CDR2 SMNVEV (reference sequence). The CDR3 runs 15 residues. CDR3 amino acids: CASSFGQGAGETQYF. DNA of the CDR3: TGTGCCAGCAGTTTCGGACAGGGGGCAGGGGAGACCCAGTACTTC.

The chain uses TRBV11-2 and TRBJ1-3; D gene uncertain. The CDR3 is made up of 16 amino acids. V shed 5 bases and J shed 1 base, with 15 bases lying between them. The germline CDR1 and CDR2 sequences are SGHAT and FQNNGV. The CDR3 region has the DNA TGTGCCAGCAGCACCTCACGACGGGGATCTGGAAACACCATATATTTT. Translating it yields CASSTSRRGSGNTIYF.

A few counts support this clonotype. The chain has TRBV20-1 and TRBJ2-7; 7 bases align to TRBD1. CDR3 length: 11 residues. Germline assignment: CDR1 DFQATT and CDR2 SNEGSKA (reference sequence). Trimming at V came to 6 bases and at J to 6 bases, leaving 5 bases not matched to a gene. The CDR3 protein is CSAAQGFEQYF. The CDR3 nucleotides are TGCAGTGCCGCACAGGGGTTCGAGCAGTACTTC.

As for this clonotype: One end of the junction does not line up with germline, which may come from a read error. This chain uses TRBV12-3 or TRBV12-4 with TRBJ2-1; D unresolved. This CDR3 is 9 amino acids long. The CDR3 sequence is CASTAARIF. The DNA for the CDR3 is TGTGCCAGCACCGCAGCAAGGATCTTC.

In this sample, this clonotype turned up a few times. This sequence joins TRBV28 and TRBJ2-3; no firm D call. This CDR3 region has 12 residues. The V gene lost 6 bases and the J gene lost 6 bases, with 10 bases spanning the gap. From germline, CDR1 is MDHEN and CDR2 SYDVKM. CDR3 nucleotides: TGTGCCAGCAGCCCCGATTCGGATACGCAGTATTTT. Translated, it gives CASSPDSDTQYF.

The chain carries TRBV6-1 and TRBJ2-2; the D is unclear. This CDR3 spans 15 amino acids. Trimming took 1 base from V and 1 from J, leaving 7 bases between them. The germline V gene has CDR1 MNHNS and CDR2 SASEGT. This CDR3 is CASSEGLMNTGELFF. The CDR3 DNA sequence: TGTGCCAGCAGTGAAGGACTTATGAACACCGGGGAGCTGTTTTTT.

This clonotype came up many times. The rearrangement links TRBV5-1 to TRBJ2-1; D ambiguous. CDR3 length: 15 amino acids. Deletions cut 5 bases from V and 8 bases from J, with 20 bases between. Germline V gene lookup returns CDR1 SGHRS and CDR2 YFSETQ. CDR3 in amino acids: CASRSNRPFEDEQFF. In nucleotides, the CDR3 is TGCGCCAGCAGGTCGAATCGCCCCTTCGAGGATGAGCAGTTCTTC.

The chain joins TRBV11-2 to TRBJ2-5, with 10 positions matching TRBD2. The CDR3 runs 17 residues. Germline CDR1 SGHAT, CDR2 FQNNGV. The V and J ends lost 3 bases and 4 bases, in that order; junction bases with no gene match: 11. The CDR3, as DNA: TGTGCCAGCAGCTTGCCTCAACTAGCGGGGTATCGAGAGACCCAGTACTTC. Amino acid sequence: CASSLPQLAGYRETQYF.

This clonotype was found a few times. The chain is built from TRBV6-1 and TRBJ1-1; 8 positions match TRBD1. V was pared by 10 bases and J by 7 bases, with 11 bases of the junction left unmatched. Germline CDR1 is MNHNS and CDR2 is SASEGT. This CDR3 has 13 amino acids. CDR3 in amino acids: CATSRTGRNEAFF. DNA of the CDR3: TGTGCCACATCCCGGACAGGGCGGAATGAAGCTTTCTTT.

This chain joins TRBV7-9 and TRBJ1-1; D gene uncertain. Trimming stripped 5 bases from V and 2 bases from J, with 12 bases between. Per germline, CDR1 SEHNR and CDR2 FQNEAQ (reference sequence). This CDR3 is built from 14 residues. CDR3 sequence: CASSPRADNTEAFF. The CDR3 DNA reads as TGTGCCAGCAGCCCACGGGCAGACAACACTGAAGCTTTCTTT.

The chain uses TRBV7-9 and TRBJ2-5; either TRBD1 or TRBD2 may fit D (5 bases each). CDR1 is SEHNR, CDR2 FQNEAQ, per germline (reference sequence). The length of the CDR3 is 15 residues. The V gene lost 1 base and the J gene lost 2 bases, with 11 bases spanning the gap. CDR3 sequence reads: CASSLVRGAQETQYF. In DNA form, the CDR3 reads TGTGCCAGCAGCTTAGTCCGGGGCGCACAAGAGACCCAGTACTTC. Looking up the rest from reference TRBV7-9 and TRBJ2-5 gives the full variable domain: DTGVSQNPRHKITKRGQNVTFRCDPISEHNRLYWYRQTLGQGPEFLTYFQNEAQLEKSRLLSDRFSAERPKGSFSTLEIQRTEQGDSAMYLCASSLVRGAQETQYFGPGTRLLVL.

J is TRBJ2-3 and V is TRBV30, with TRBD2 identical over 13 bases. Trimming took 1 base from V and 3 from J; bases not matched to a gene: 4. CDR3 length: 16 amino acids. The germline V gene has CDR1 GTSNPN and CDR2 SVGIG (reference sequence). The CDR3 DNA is TGTGCCTGGAGTGGGGGACTAGCGGGGCTAACAGATACGCAGTATTTT. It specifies CAWSGGLAGLTDTQYF.

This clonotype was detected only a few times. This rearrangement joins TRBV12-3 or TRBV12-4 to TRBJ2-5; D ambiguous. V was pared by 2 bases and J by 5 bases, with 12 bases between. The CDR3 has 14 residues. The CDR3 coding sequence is TGTGCCAGCAGTTTATTGGGGTCGTGGGAGACCCAGTACTTC. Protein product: CASSLLGSWETQYF.

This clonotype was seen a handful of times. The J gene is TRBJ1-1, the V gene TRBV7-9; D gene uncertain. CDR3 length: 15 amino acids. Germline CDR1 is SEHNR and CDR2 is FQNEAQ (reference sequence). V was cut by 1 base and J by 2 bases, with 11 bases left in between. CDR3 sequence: CASSLVSGPNTEAFF. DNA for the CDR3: TGTGCCAGCAGCTTAGTGAGCGGGCCTAACACTGAAGCTTTCTTT.